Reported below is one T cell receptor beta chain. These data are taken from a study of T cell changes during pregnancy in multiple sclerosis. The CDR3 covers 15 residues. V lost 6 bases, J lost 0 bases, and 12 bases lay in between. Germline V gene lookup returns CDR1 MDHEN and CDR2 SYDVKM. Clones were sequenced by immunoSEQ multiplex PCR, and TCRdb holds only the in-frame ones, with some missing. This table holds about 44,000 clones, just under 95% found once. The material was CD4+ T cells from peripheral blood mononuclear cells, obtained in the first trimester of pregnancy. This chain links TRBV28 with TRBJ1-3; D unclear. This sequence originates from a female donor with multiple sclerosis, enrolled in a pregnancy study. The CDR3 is CASRTTRSSGNTIYF. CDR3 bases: TGTGCCAGCAGAACGACACGAAGCTCTGGAAACACCATATATTTT.